This section outlines one T cell receptor (beta chain) sequence together with its context. Original processing notes: Cell counts per sample came from amplifying reference gene primers. The protocol was immunoSEQ multiplex PCR, while the TCRdb copy is restricted to in-frame clones and leaves out a portion. V and J calls and clone size are as listed in that table; D and trimming were resolved from the DNA. The sample includes approximately 350,000 clones, about 90% of them seen just once. This specimen belongs to a study of blood T cell repertoires in COVID-19. Study information: Specimens from acute and convalescent COVID-19 originated in the United States, Italy and Spain. The cDNA or gDNA used as material had been derived from T cells, B-cell-depleted T cells, or PBMCs.

The junction had 3 bases not matched to a gene; V was cut back by 4 bases and J by 4 bases. Germline-derived CDR1 and CDR2 are MNHEY and SVGEGT. This CDR3 has 15 amino acids. The sequencing input was peripheral blood. This clonotype was obtained from a woman between 18 and 29 years old who had recovered from COVID-19. V gene TRBV6-2 or TRBV6-3 combines with J gene TRBJ2-2, with 10 bases that match TRBD2. The CDR3 bases are TGTGCCAGCAGTTTGGGACTAGCGATCACCGGGGAGCTGTTTTTT. Translation: CASSLGLAITGELFF.